This TCR beta chain originates from a study of Graves' ophthalmopathy and Graves' hyperthyroidism. The germline gives CDR1 MGHRA, CDR2 YSYEKL. Trimming stripped 1 base from V and 4 bases from J, with 17 bases between. CDR3 size: 16 residues. Investigators amplified TCR beta CDR3 regions from RNA transcripts. Second-round multiplex PCR came after a first-round RT-PCR that employed HTBI primers. Each CDR3 protein is one row after TCRdb ran MiXCR on the multiplex PCR reads. The sample has roughly 480,000 distinct CDR3 sequences, about 15% seen once. This clonotype has ten or more counts. Its target is not known. The study, taken as a whole, reports: Its predictions of ophthalmopathy progression gave the model approximately 65% sensitivity and 72% to 85% specificity.

Enrollment excluded any patients with other autoimmune diseases, uncontrolled infections, pregnancy or lactation. The gene calls are TRBV4-1 and TRBJ2-7; D is tentatively TRBD1 or TRBD2 (5 bases each). The sequence derives from a woman in her 30s with Graves' ophthalmopathy. The sample was blood. The CDR3 sequence is CASSQGPGRKAYEQYF. The CDR3 nucleotides are TGCGCCAGCAGCCAAGGCCCGGGACGGAAGGCTTACGAGCAGTACTTC.